The 16 T cell receptor beta chains presented below share a single source sample, sequenced in a study of response to subunit inactivated influenza vaccine. TCRdb ran MiXCR on the RT-PCR reads and lists one entry per CDR3 protein. The table shows about 520,000 distinct CDR3 sequences, with about 25% occurring only once. Sequenced material: CD4+ T cells sorted from PBMCs, taken more than 4 days after vaccination. All receptors come from a man aged 50-60 years who received an inactivated influenza vaccine.

The CDR3 spells CASSRSTSGSSHEQYF. The CDR3 nucleotides are TGTGCCAGCAGTCGCTCGACTAGCGGGAGTTCCCACGAGCAGTACTTC. This rearrangement joins TRBV6-2 or TRBV6-3 to TRBJ2-7; 12 bases are shared with TRBD2. Losses at the gene ends were 5 bases for V and 5 bases for J; bases not matched to a gene: 10. This CDR3 has 16 amino acids. The germline V gene encodes CDR1 MNHEY and CDR2 SVGEGT.

This clonotype has a handful of counts. The J gene is TRBJ2-1, the V gene TRBV24-1; weak D call: TRBD2 (5 bases). Trimming cost V 6 bases and J 3 bases, with 11 bases left between them. The CDR3 length is 14 residues. From germline, CDR1 is KGHDR and CDR2 SFDVKD. Here the CDR3 DNA reads TGTGCCACCAGTCCCAGCGGACGCTACAATGAGCAGTTCTTC. Its translation is CATSPSGRYNEQFF.

V gene TRBV20-1 combines with J gene TRBJ2-1; D remains ambiguous. From germline, CDR1 is DFQATT and CDR2 SNEGSKA (reference sequence). V was trimmed by 0 bases and J by 0 bases, leaving 9 bases between them. The CDR3 is made up of 15 amino acids. Here the CDR3 reads CSARDRKSSYNEQFF. The CDR3 DNA is TGCAGTGCTAGAGATCGTAAGAGCTCCTACAATGAGCAGTTCTTC.

This clonotype has more than one count but fewer than ten. The CDR3 is CASSSGHRDEQFF. CDR3 nucleotides: TGTGCCAGCAGTTCCGGGCACAGGGATGAGCAGTTCTTC. V gene TRBV12-3 or TRBV12-4 combines with J gene TRBJ2-1, with D possibly TRBD1 on 6 matching bases. The CDR3 has 13 amino acids. V lost 4 bases and J 8 bases, leaving 12 bases between the germline ends.

The chain joins TRBV20-1 to TRBJ2-1; no firm D call. The CDR3 length is 13 residues. V was shortened by 3 bases and J by 1 base, with 7 bases between the two germline ends. Germline CDR1 and CDR2: DFQATT and SNEGSKA (reference sequence). CDR3 DNA: TGCAGTGCTAGTGACGGTTCCTACAATGAGCAGTTCTTC. It is translated as CSASDGSYNEQFF.

This clonotype was counted once. The rearrangement uses TRBV5-8 and TRBJ2-1, with D maybe TRBD2 (5 bases). The CDR3 runs 13 residues. Germline CDR1 SGHTS, CDR2 YDEGEE. Trimming took off 1 base at V and 7 bases at J, with 9 bases between the two ends. The CDR3 DNA is TGTGCCAGCAGCTTGATTAGAGGGAATGAGCAGTTCTTC. Its translation: CASSLIRGNEQFF. The entire variable domain, with the rest obtained from reference TRBV5-8 and TRBJ2-1, is as follows: EAGVTQSPTHLIKTRGQQATLRCSPISGHTSVYWYQQALGLGLQFLLWYDEGEERNRGNFPPRFSGRQFPNYSSELNVNALELEDSALYLCASSLIRGNEQFFGPGTRLTVL.

The V call is TRBV12-3 or TRBV12-4, the J call TRBJ2-7; 8 positions match TRBD1. After removal of 2 bases from V and 4 bases from J, the junction contained 7 bases not matched to a gene. This CDR3 spans 15 amino acids. CDR3 coding DNA: TGTGCCAGCAGTTTACCCGACAGGGGAAGGTACGAGCAGTACTTC. It translates to CASSLPDRGRYEQYF.

This rearrangement joins TRBV11-2 to TRBJ2-1; possible D gene TRBD1, 6 bases. Germline V lookup: CDR1 SGHAT, CDR2 FQNNGV. V gave up 2 bases and J gave up 3 bases, with 14 bases separating them. This CDR3 comprises 16 residues. CDR3 coding DNA: TGTGCCAGCAGCTTAAGGACAGTGGGGATCTACAATGAGCAGTTCTTC. Protein sequence: CASSLRTVGIYNEQFF.

The chain has TRBV28 and TRBJ2-7; 11 nucleotides agree with TRBD2. The CDR3 has 15 amino acids. The V gene's germline CDR1 is MDHEN and CDR2 SYDVKM. The trim removed 6 bases at V and 4 bases at J, leaving 8 bases unmatched. The CDR3 coding sequence is TGTGCCAGCAGATCCGGGACTAGCGGAGGGTACGAGCAGTACTTC. Translated: CASRSGTSGGYEQYF. Together with reference TRBV28 and TRBJ2-7, the CDR3 gives the full variable domain: DVKVTQSSRYLVKRTGEKVFLECVQDMDHENMFWYRQDPGLGLRLIYFSYDVKMKEKGDIPEGYSVSREKKERFSLILESASTNQTSMYLCASRSGTSGGYEQYFGPGTRLTVT.

The chain recombines TRBV11-2 with TRBJ2-7, with D possibly being TRBD1 (6 bases). The CDR3 spans 15 residues. Trimming took 1 base from V and 5 from J, leaving 15 bases between them. CDR1 and CDR2 from the germline V gene are SGHAT and FQNNGV. Here the CDR3 DNA reads TGTGCCAGCAGCTTAGGGCAGGGGATCAAGGACGAGCAGTACTTC. The encoded protein is CASSLGQGIKDEQYF.

The V and J genes are TRBV5-1 and TRBJ2-2; TRBD2 agrees at 14 bases. The trim removed 4 bases at V and 2 bases at J, leaving 10 bases unmatched. In germline, CDR1 is SGHRS, CDR2 YFSETQ. This CDR3 has 19 residues. CDR3 sequence: CASSRGLAGDSPNTGELFF. In DNA form, the CDR3 reads TGCGCCAGCAGCCGGGGACTAGCGGGAGACTCACCTAACACCGGGGAGCTGTTTTTT.

This clonotype was counted at least ten times. The V and J genes are TRBV5-1 and TRBJ2-5; no definite D call. The CDR3 is 14 residues long. CDR1 is SGHRS, CDR2 YFSETQ, per germline. The V gene lost 4 bases and the J gene lost 1 base, with 11 bases spanning the gap. The CDR3 loop reads CASSERMPQETQYF. In nucleotides, the CDR3 is TGCGCCAGCAGCGAACGGATGCCCCAAGAGACCCAGTACTTC.

For the CDR3, the DNA is TGTGCCTGCGAAGGTAGCAACCAAGAGACCCAGTACTTC. It yields the protein CACEGSNQETQYF. The chain recombines TRBV7-9 with TRBJ2-5; no reliable D call. Germline CDR1 reads SEHNR; CDR2 reads FQNEAQ (reference sequence). This CDR3 has 13 residues. Trimming removed 11 bases at V and 0 bases at J, with 13 bases between.

This chain links TRBV18 with TRBJ2-2, with D perhaps TRBD1 (6 bases). The CDR3 length is 16 residues. Germline V lookup: CDR1 KGHSH, CDR2 LQKENI. Trimming took off 1 base at V and 0 bases at J, with 9 bases between the two ends. The CDR3 coding sequence is TGTGCCAGCTCACCACTCAGGACAGCGAACACCGGGGAGCTGTTTTTT. Its translation is CASSPLRTANTGELFF.

This clonotype came up a few times. The DNA of the CDR3 is TGCAGTGCTAGAGGAGAATCCGGGACAGGCGCTGAAGCTTTCTTT. Amino acids: CSARGESGTGAEAFF. This chain uses TRBV20-1 with TRBJ1-1; 8 nucleotides match TRBD1. CDR3 length equals 15 residues. With 1 base clipped from V and 6 bases from J, the junction kept 10 bases outside the gene matches. Germline-derived CDR1 and CDR2 are DFQATT and SNEGSKA (reference sequence).

The chain recombines TRBV3-1 with TRBJ2-3, with D perhaps assigned TRBD1 or TRBD2 (5 bases each). Deletions cut 5 bases from V and 2 bases from J, with 20 bases between. The length of the CDR3 is 17 residues. The V gene's germline CDR1 is LGHDT and CDR2 YNNKEL (reference sequence). CDR3 in amino acids: CASSNPGRRGNTDTQYF. The CDR3 region has the DNA TGTGCCAGCAGCAATCCTGGTAGACGGGGCAACACAGATACGCAGTATTTT.